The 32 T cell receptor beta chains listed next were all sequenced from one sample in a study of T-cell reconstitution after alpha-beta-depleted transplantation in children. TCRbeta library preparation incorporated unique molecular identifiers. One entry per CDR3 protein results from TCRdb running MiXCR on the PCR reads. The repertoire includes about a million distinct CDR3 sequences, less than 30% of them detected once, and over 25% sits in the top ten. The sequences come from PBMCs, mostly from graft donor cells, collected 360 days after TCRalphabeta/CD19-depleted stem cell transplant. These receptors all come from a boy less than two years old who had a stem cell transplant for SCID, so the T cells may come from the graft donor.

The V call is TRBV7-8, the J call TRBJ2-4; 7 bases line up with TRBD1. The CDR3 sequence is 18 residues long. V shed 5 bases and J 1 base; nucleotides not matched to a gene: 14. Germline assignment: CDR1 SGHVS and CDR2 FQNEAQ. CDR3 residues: CASSPRTGSPEAKNIQYF. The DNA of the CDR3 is TGTGCCAGCAGCCCAAGGACAGGCAGCCCAGAGGCCAAAAACATTCAGTACTTC.

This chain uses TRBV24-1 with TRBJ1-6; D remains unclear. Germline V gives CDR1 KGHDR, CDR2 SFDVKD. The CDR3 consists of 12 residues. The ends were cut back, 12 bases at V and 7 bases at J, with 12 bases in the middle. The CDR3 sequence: CAARAVNSPLHF. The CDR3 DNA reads TGTGCCGCCCGGGCGGTCAATTCACCCCTCCACTTT.

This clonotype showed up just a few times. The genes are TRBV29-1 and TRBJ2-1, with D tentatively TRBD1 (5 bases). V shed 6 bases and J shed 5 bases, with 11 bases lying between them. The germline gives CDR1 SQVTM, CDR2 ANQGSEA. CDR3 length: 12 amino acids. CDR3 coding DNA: TGCAGCGTAACAGGACGGAACAATGAGCAGTTCTTC. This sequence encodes CSVTGRNNEQFF.

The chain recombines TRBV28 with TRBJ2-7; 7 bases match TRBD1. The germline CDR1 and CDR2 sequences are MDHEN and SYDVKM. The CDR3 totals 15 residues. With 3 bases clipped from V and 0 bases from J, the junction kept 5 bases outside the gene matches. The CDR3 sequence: CASSFRGQSSYEQYF. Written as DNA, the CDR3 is TGTGCCAGCAGTTTTCGGGGACAGAGCTCCTACGAGCAGTACTTC. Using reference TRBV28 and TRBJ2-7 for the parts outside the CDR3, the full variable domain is DVKVTQSSRYLVKRTGEKVFLECVQDMDHENMFWYRQDPGLGLRLIYFSYDVKMKEKGDIPEGYSVSREKKERFSLILESASTNQTSMYLCASSFRGQSSYEQYFGPGTRLTVT.

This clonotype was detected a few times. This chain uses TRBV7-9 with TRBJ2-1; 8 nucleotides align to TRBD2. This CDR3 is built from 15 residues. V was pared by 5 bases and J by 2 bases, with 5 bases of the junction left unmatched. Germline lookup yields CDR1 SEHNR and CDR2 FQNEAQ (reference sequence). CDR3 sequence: CASSGTSGTYNEQFF. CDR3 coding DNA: TGTGCCAGCAGCGGTACTAGCGGTACCTACAATGAGCAGTTCTTC. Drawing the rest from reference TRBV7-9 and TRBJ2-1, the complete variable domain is DTGVSQNPRHKITKRGQNVTFRCDPISEHNRLYWYRQTLGQGPEFLTYFQNEAQLEKSRLLSDRFSAERPKGSFSTLEIQRTEQGDSAMYLCASSGTSGTYNEQFFGPGTRLTVL.

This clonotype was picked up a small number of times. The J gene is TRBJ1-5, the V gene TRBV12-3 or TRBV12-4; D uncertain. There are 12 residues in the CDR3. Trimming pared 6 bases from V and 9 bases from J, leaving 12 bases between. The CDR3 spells CASSSTWVPQHF. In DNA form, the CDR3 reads TGTGCCAGCAGCTCAACCTGGGTGCCCCAGCATTTT.

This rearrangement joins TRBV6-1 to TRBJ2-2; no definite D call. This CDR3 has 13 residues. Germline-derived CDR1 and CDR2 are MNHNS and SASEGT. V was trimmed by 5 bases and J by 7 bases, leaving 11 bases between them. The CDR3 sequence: CASSRLDGGELFF. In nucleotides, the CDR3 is TGTGCCAGCAGTCGATTAGATGGCGGGGAGCTGTTTTTT.

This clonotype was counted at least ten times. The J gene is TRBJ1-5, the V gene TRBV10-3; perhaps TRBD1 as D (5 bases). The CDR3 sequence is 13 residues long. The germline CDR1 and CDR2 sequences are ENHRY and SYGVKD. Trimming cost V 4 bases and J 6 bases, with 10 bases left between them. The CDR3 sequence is CAISVGGIQPQHF. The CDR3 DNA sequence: TGTGCCATCAGTGTTGGGGGAATTCAGCCCCAGCATTTT.

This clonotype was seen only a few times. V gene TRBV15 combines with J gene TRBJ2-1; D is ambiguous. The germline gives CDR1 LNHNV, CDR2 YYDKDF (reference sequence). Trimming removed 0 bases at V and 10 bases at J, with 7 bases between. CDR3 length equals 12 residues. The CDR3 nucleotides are TGTGCCACCAGCAGAGATAGGAGAGAGCAGTTCTTC. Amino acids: CATSRDRREQFF.

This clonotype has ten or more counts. This CDR3 is CASSPRGSGNTIYF. The CDR3 coding sequence is TGTGCCAGCAGTCCTAGGGGCTCTGGAAACACCATATATTTT. The chain recombines TRBV12-3 or TRBV12-4 with TRBJ1-3; tentatively, D is TRBD1 (5 bases). There are 14 residues in the CDR3. V was trimmed by 5 bases and J by 0 bases, leaving 8 bases between them.

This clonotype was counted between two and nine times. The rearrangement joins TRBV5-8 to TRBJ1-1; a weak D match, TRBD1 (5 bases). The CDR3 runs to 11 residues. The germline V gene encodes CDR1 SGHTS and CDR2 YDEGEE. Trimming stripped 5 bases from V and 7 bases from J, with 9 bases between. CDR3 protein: CASRDQGEAFF. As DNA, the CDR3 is TGTGCCAGCAGGGACCAGGGTGAAGCTTTCTTT. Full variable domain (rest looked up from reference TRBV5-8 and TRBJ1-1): EAGVTQSPTHLIKTRGQQATLRCSPISGHTSVYWYQQALGLGLQFLLWYDEGEERNRGNFPPRFSGRQFPNYSSELNVNALELEDSALYLCASRDQGEAFFGQGTRLTVV.

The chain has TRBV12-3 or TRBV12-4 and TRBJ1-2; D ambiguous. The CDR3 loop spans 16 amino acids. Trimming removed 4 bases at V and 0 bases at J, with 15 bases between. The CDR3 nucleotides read TGTGCCAGCAGTTCCCTCTACGGCAGATCTAACTATGGCTACACCTTC. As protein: CASSSLYGRSNYGYTF.

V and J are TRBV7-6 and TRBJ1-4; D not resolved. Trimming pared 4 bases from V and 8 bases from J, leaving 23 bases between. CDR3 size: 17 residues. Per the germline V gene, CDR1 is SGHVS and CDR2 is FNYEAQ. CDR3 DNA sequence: TGTGCCAGCAGCTCACTCGCACCGACACCCATGGACGAAAAACTGTTTTTT. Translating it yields CASSSLAPTPMDEKLFF.

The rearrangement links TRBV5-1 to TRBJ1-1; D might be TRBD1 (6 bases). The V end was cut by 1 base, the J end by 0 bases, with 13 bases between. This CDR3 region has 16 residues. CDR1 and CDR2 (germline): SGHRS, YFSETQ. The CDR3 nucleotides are TGCGCCAGCAGCTTGACAGGGAGGGGGATGAACACTGAAGCTTTCTTT. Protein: CASSLTGRGMNTEAFF.

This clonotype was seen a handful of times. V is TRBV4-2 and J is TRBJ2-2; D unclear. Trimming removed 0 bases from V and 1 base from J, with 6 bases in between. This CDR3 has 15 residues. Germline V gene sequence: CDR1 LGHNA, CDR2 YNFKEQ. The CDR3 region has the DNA TGTGCCAGCAGCCAAGAGAGGAGGAACACCGGGGAGCTGTTTTTT. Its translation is CASSQERRNTGELFF.

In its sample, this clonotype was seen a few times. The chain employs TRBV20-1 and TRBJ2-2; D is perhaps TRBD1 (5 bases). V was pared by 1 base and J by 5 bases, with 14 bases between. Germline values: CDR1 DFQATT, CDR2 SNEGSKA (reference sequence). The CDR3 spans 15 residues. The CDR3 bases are TGCAGTGCTAGAGTTCGGGCAGGGAAGACCGGGGAGCTGTTTTTT. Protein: CSARVRAGKTGELFF.

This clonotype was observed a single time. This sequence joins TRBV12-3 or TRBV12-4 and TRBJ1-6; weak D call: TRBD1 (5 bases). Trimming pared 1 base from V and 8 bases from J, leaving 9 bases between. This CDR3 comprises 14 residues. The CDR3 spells CASSLEGRDSPLHF. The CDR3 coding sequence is TGTGCCAGCAGTTTAGAGGGCAGGGATTCACCCCTCCACTTT.

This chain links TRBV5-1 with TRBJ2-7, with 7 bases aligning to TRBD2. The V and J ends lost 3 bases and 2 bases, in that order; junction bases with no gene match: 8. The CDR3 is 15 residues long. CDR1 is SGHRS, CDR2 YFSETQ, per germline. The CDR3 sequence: CASSSLGGGAYEQYF. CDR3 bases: TGCGCCAGCAGCTCCCTCGGTGGGGGGGCCTACGAGCAGTACTTC.

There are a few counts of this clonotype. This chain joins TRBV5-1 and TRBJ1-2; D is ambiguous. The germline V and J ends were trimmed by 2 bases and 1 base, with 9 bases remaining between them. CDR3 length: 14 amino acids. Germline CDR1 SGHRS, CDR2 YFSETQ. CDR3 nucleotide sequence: TGCGCCAGCAGCTTAATAAACAGTAACTATGGCTACACCTTC. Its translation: CASSLINSNYGYTF.

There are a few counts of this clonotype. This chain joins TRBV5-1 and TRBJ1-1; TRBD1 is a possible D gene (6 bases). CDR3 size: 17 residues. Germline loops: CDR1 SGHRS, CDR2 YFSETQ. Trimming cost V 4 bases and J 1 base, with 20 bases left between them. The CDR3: CASSPELAGAQNTEAFF. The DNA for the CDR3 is TGCGCCAGCAGCCCGGAGTTAGCAGGGGCCCAGAACACTGAAGCTTTCTTT.

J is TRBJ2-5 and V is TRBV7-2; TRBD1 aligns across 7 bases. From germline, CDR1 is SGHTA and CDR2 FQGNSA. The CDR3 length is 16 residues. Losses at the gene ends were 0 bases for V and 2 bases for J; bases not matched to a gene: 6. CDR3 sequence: CASSLAGGRGQETQYF. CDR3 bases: TGTGCCAGCAGCTTAGCTGGGGGCAGGGGGCAAGAGACCCAGTACTTC.

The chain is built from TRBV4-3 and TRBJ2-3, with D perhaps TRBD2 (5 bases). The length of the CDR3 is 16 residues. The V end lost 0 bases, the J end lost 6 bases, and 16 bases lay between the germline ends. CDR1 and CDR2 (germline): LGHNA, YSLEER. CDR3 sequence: CASSQDRGVYVDTQYF. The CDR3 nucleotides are TGCGCCAGCAGCCAAGATCGGGGTGTTTATGTGGATACGCAGTATTTT.

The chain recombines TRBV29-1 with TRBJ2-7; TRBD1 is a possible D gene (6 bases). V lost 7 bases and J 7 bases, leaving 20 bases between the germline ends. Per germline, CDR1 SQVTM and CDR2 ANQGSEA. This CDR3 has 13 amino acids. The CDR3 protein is CSGASDSVGEQYF. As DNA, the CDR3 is TGCAGCGGCGCCTCGGACAGTGTAGGGGAGCAGTACTTC.

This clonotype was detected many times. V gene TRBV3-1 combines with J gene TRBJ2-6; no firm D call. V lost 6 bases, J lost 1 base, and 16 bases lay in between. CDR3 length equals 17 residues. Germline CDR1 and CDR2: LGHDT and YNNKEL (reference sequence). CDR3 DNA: TGTGCCAGCAGTCATAATGGTCGGGCGTCTGGGGCCAACGTCCTGACTTTC. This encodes CASSHNGRASGANVLTF.

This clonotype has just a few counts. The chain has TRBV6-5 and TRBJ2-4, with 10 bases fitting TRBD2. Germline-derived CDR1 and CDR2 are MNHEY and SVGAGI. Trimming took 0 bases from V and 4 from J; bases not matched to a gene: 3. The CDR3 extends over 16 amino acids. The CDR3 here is CASSYSSSGGKNIQYF. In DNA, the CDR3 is TGTGCCAGCAGTTACTCGTCTAGCGGGGGTAAAAACATTCAGTACTTC.

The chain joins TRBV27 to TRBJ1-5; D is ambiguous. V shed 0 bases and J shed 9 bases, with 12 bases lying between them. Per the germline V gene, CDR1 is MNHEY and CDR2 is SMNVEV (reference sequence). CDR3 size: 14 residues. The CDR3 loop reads CASSLSSGLGPQHF. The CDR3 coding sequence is TGTGCCAGCAGTTTATCGTCGGGTTTAGGGCCCCAGCATTTT.

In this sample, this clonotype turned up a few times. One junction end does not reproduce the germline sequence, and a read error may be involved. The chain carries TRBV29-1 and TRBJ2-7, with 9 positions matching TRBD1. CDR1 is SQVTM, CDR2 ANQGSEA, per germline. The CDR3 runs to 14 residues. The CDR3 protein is CSVEGPGQGYEQYF. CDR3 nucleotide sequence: TGCAGCGTCGAAGGACCGGGACAGGGCTACGAGCAGTACTTC.

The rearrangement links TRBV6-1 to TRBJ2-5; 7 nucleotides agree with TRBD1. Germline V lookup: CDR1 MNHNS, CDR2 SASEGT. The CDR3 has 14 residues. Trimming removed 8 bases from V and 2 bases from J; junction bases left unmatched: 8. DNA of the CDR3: TGTGCCAGCCTCGATGACAGGGATCAAGAGACCCAGTACTTC. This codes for CASLDDRDQETQYF.

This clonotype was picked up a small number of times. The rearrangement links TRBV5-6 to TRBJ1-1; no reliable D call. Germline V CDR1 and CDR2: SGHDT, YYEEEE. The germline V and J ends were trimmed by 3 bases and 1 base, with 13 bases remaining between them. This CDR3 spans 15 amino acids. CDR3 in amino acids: CASSYLTPGNTEAFF. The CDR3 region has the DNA TGTGCCAGCAGCTACCTTACCCCGGGGAACACTGAAGCTTTCTTT.

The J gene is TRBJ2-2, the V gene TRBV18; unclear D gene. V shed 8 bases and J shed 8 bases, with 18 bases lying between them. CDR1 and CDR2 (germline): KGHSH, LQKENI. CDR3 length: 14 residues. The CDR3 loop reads CASRHRALMGELFF. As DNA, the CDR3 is TGTGCCAGCAGGCACCGGGCCCTTATGGGGGAGCTGTTTTTT.

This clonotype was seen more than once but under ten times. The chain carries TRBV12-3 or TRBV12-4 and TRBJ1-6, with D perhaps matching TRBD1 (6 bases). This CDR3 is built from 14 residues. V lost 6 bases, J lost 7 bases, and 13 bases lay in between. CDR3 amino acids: CASRRQAQNSPLHF. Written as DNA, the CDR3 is TGTGCCAGCAGACGACAGGCCCAAAATTCACCCCTCCACTTT.

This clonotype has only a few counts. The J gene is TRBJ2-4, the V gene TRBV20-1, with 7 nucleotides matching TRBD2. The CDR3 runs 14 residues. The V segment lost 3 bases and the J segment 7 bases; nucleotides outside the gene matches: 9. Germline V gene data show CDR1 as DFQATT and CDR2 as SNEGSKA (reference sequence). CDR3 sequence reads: CSASGPVGGNIQYF. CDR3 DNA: TGCAGTGCTAGCGGGCCTGTGGGGGGGAACATTCAGTACTTC.